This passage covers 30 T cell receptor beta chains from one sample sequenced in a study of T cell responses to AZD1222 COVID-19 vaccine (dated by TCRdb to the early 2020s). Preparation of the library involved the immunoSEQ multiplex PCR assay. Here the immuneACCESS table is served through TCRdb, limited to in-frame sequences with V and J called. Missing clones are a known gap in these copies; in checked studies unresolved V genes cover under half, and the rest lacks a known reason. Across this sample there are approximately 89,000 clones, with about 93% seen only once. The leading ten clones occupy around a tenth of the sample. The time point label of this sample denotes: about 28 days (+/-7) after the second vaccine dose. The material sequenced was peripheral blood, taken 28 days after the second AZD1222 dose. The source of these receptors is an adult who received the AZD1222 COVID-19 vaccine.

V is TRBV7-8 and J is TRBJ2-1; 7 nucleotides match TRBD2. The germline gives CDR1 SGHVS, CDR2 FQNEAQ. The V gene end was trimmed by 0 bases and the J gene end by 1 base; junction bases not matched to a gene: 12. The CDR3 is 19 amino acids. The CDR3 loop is CASSLAGSGRSPSYNEQFF. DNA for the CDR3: TGTGCCAGCAGCTTAGCGGGTAGCGGGCGGTCCCCTTCCTACAATGAGCAGTTCTTC. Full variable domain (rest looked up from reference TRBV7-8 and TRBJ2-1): GAGVSQSPRYKVAKRGQDVALRCDPISGHVSLFWYQQALGQGPEFLTYFQNEAQLDKSGLPSDRFFAERPEGSVSTLKIQRTQQEDSAVYLCASSLAGSGRSPSYNEQFFGPGTRLTVL.

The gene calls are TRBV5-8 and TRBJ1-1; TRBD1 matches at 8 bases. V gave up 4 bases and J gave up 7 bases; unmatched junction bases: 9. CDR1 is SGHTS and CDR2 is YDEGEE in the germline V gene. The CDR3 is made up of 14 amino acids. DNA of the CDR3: TGTGCCAGCAGCCTGGACAGGGATAGAGGTGAAGCTTTCTTT. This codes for CASSLDRDRGEAFF.

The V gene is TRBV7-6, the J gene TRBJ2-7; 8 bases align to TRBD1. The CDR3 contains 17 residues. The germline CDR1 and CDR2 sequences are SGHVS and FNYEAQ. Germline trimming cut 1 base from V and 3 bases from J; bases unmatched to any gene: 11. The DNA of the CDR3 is TGTGCCAGCAGCTTAGAAGTTTCGGGGACAGGAGTCTACGAGCAGTACTTC. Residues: CASSLEVSGTGVYEQYF.

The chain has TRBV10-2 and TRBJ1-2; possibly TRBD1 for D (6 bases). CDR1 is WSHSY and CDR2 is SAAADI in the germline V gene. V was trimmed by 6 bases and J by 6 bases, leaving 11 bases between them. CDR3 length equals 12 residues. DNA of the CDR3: TGCGCCAGCAGGGCAGGGGTTAATGGCTACACCTTC. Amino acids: CASRAGVNGYTF.

The CDR3 DNA is TGTGCCAGCAGCTTAGATCGGGGAGAGATAGCCCTCCACTTT. Translated, it gives CASSLDRGEIALHF. The chain couples TRBV11-2 to TRBJ1-6; D is uncertain. V shed 0 bases and J shed 14 bases, with 14 bases lying between them. In germline, CDR1 is SGHAT, CDR2 FQNNGV. The CDR3 sequence is 14 residues long.

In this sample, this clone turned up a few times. The CDR3 is CATSDSGTGPYEQYF. The CDR3, as DNA: TGTGCCACCAGTGATTCCGGGACAGGGCCCTACGAGCAGTACTTC. The chain links TRBV24-1 to TRBJ2-7; 9 nucleotides match TRBD1. The junction had 3 bases not matched to a gene; V was cut back by 2 bases and J by 2 bases. CDR1 is KGHDR and CDR2 is SFDVKD in the germline V gene. The CDR3 spans 15 residues.

The CDR3 DNA reads as TGTGCCAGCAGTTACTCGCAGGGACTAGATGGCTACACCTTC. Translating gives CASSYSQGLDGYTF. The V and J genes are TRBV6-5 and TRBJ1-2, with D maybe TRBD1 (5 bases). The CDR3 length is 14 residues. V was pared by 0 bases and J by 6 bases, with 11 bases between. Germline lookup yields CDR1 MNHEY and CDR2 SVGAGI.

CDR3 nucleotide sequence: TGTGCCAGCAGACCCCCCGGGGGCAACTATGGCTACACCTTC. This translates into CASRPPGGNYGYTF. The chain carries TRBV11-2 and TRBJ1-2, with D maybe TRBD1 (6 bases). The CDR3 loop spans 14 amino acids. V was clipped by 6 bases and J by 2 bases, with 13 bases between them. CDR1 and CDR2 (germline): SGHAT, FQNNGV.

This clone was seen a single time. This CDR3 is CASSLRLAGADTQYF. The CDR3 DNA is TGTGCCAGCAGCCTCCGACTAGCGGGAGCGGATACGCAGTATTTT. This sequence joins TRBV11-3 and TRBJ2-3; 12 nucleotides agree with TRBD2. Germline CDR1 SGHNT, CDR2 YENEEA. The length of the CDR3 is 15 residues. The ends lost 5 bases at V and 6 bases at J; junction bases unmatched: 6.

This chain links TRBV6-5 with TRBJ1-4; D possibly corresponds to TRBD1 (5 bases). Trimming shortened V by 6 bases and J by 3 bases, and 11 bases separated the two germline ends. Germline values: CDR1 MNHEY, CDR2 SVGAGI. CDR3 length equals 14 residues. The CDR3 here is CASSSGTANEKLFF. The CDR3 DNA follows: TGTGCCAGCAGCTCCGGGACGGCTAATGAAAAACTGTTTTTT.

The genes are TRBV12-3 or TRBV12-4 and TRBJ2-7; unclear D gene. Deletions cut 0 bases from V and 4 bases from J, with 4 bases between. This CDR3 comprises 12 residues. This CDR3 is CASSLALYEQYF. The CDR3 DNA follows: TGTGCCAGCAGTTTAGCCCTATACGAGCAGTACTTC.

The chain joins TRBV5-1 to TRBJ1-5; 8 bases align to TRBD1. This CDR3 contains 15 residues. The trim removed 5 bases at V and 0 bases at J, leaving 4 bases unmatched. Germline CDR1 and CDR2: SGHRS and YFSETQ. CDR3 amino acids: CASRATGDSNQPQHF. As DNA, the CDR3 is TGCGCCAGCAGGGCGACAGGGGATAGCAATCAGCCCCAGCATTTT.

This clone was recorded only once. The CDR3: CASSLISGGYYGYTF. In DNA, the CDR3 is TGTGCCAGCAGTTTAATTTCCGGGGGATACTATGGCTACACCTTC. The chain combines TRBV28 with TRBJ1-2; TRBD1 is a possible D gene (5 bases). The germline V gene encodes CDR1 MDHEN and CDR2 SYDVKM. This CDR3 comprises 15 residues. Trimming shortened V by 2 bases and J by 3 bases, and 13 bases separated the two germline ends.

The CDR3 nucleotides are TGTGCCACCAGCAGAGATCGGGGCCTTTACACTGAAGCTTTCTTT. This translates into CATSRDRGLYTEAFF. The rearrangement uses TRBV15 and TRBJ1-1; perhaps TRBD1 as D (5 bases). The CDR3 is made up of 15 amino acids. V was clipped by 0 bases and J by 3 bases, with 11 bases between them. Germline V gene lookup returns CDR1 LNHNV and CDR2 YYDKDF (reference sequence). The variable domain in full, with the rest retrieved from reference TRBV15 and TRBJ1-1, is DAMVIQNPRYQVTQFGKPVTLSCSQTLNHNVMYWYQQKSSQAPKLLFHYYDKDFNNEADTPDNFQSRRPNTSFCFLDIRSPGLGDTAMYLCATSRDRGLYTEAFFGQGTRLTVV.

CDR3 in amino acids: CASSPIEQGGETQYF. The CDR3 DNA sequence: TGTGCCAGCTCACCGATTGAACAGGGTGGGGAGACCCAGTACTTC. This sequence joins TRBV18 and TRBJ2-5, with D possibly TRBD1 on 6 matching bases. Deletions cut 3 bases from V and 5 bases from J, with 16 bases between. This CDR3 is 15 amino acids long. Per germline, CDR1 KGHSH and CDR2 LQKENI. Full variable domain (missing parts from reference TRBV18 and TRBJ2-5): NAGVMQNPRHLVRRRGQEARLRCSPMKGHSHVYWYRQLPEEGLKFMVYLQKENIIDESGMPKERFSAEFPKEGPSILRIQQVVRGDSAAYFCASSPIEQGGETQYFGPGTRLLVL.

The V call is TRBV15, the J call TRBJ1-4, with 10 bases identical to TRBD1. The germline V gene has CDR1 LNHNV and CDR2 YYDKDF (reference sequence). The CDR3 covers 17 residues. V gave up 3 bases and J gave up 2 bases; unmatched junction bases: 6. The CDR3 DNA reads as TGTGCCACCAGCAGGGGACAGGGGCGGTGGACTAATGAAAAACTGTTTTTT. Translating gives CATSRGQGRWTNEKLFF.

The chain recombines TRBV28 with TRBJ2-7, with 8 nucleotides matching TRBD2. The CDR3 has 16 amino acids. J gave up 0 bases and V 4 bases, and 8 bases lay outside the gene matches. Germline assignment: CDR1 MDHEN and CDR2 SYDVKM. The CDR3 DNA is TGTGCCAGCAGTTCTGCGGCGGGAGGTAGCTCCTACGAGCAGTACTTC. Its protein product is CASSSAAGGSSYEQYF.

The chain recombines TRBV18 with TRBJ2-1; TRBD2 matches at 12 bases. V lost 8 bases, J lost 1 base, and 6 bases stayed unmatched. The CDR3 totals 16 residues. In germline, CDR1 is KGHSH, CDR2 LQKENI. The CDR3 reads CASQTSGGPSYNEQFF. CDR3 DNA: TGTGCCAGCCAAACTAGCGGGGGGCCATCCTACAATGAGCAGTTCTTC.

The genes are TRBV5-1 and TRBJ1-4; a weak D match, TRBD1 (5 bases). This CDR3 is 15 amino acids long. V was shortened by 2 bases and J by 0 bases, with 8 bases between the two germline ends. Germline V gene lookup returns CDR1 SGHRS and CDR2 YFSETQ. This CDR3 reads CASSFTGATNEKLFF. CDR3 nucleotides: TGCGCCAGCAGCTTTACAGGCGCAACTAATGAAAAACTGTTTTTT.

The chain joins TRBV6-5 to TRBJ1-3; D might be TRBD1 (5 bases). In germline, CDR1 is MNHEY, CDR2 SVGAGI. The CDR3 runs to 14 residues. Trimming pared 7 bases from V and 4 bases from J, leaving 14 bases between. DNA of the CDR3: TGTGCCAGCACTCCGGGGGTCCTAGGAAACACCATATATTTT. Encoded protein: CASTPGVLGNTIYF.

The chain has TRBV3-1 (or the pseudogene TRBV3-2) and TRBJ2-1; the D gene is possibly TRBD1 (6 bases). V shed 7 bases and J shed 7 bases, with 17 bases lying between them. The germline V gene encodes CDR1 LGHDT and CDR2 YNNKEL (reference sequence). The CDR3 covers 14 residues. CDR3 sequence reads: CASTPPWGQNEQFF. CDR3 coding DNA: TGTGCCAGCACCCCCCCATGGGGGCAGAATGAGCAGTTCTTC.

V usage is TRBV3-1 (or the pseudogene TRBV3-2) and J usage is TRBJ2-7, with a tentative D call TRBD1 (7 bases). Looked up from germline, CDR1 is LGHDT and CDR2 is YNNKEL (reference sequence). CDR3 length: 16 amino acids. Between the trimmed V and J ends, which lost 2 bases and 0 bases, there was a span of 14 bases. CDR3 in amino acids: CASSQTNRGGSYEQYF. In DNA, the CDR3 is TGTGCCAGCAGCCAAACAAACAGGGGAGGCTCCTACGAGCAGTACTTC.

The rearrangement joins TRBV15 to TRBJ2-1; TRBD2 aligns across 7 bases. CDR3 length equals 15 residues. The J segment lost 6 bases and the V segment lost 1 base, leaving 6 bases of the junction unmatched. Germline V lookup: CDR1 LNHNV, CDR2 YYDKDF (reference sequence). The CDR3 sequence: CATSRVGSGRNEQFF. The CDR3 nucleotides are TGTGCCACCAGCAGAGTTGGTAGCGGGCGCAATGAGCAGTTCTTC.

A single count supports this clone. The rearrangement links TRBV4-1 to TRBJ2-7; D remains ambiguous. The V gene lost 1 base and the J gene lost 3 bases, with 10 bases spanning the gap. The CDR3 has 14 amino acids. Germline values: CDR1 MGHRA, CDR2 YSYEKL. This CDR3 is CASSQGRFGYEQYF. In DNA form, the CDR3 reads TGCGCCAGCAGCCAAGGGAGATTCGGCTACGAGCAGTACTTC.

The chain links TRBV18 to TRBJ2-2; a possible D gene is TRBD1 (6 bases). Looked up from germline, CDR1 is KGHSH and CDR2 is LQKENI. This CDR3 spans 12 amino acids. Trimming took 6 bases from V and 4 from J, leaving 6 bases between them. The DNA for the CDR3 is TGTGCCAGCTCGGGGGCCACCGGGGAGCTGTTTTTT. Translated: CASSGATGELFF.

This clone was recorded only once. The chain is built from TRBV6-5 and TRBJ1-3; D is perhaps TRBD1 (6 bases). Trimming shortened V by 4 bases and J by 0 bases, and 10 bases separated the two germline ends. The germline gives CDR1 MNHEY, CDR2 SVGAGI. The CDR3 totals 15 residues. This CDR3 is CASSLDSSSGNTIYF. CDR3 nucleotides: TGTGCCAGCAGTTTGGACAGCTCCTCTGGAAACACCATATATTTT.

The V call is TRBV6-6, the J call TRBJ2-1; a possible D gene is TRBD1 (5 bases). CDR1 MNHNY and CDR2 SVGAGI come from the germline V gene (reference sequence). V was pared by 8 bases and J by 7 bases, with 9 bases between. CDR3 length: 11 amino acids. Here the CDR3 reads CASLRANEQFF. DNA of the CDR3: TGTGCCAGCCTCAGGGCTAATGAGCAGTTCTTC.

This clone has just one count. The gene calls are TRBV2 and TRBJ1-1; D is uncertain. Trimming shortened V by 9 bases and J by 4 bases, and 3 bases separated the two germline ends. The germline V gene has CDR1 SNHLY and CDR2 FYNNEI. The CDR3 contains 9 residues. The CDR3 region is CASGTEAFF. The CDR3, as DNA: TGTGCCAGTGGCACTGAAGCTTTCTTT.

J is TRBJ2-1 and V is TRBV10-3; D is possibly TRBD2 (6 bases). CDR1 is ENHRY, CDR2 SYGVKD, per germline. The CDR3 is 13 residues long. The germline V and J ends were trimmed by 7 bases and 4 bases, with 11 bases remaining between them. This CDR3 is CAITGDLYNEQFF. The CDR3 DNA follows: TGTGCCATCACGGGAGACTTGTACAATGAGCAGTTCTTC.

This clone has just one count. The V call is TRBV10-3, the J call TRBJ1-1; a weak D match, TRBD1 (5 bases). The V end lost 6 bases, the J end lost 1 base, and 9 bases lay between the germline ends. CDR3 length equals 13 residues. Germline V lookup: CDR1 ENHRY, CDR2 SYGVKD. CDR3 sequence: CAISGTGNTEAFF. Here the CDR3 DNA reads TGTGCCATCAGCGGTACAGGGAACACTGAAGCTTTCTTT.